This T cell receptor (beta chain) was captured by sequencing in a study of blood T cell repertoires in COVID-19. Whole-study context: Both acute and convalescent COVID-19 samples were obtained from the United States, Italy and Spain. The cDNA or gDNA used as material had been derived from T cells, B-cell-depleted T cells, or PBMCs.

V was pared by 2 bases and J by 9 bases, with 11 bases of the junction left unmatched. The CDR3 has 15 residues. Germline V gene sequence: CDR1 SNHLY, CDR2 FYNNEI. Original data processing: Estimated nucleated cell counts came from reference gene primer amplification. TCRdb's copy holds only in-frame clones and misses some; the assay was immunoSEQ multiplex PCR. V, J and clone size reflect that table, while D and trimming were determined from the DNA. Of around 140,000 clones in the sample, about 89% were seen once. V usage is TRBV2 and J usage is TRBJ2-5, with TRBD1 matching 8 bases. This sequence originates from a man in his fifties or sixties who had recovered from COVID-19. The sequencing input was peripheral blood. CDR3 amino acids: CASSERAQGGPAQYF. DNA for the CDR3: TGTGCCAGCAGTGAAAGGGCACAGGGGGGTCCGGCCCAGTACTTC.